This TCR beta chain comes out of a study of CD8+ T cells in alopecia areata. Turning to the study itself: Treated patients were given 5 to 10 mg oral tofacitinib twice daily.

cDNA serving as the sequencing template came from extracted, reverse transcribed RNA. The protocol was immunoSEQ multiplex PCR, while the TCRdb copy is restricted to in-frame clones and leaves out a portion. The sample carries about 74,000 clones, approximately 30% recorded once. The CDR3 loop spans 15 amino acids. Germline V gene data show CDR1 as MGHRA and CDR2 as YSYEKL. V shed 0 bases and J shed 7 bases, with 15 bases lying between them. This sample's treatment: oral pan-JAK inhibitor, 5-10 mg twice daily. In alopecia areata patients, both lesional scalp punch biopsies and peripheral blood were collected. Overall study findings and caveats: Lesional scalp, notably in alopecia totalis/universalis, had clonality above that of normal scalp. Scalp clonality dropped significantly under tofacitinib, as did expanded CD8+ top-100 clones.

In this sample, this clone turned up a few times. Its specificity is not known. The TCR comes from a human donor with alopecia areata. This chain joins TRBV4-1 and TRBJ2-5; D is ambiguous. Source: CD8+ T cells sorted from blood, taken at week 4, from a patient treated with tofacitinib. CDR3 DNA sequence: TGCGCCAGCAGCCAAGAAATAAGTATGGGTCGGACCCAGTACTTC. Translated: CASSQEISMGRTQYF.